This TCR beta chain was found in a study of cytomegalovirus exposure and HLA in healthy donors. Regarding the study as a whole: Rarity marked most TCR sequences, yet some public TCRs occurred in many donors.

About this clone: As yet, its antigen is unknown.

The PCR used 60 Vbeta and 13 Jbeta primers. Only in-frame clones appear in the TCRdb table, and some are missing; sequencing was by immunoSEQ multiplex PCR. The data contain 150,000 to 200,000 clones, roughly 84% of them singletons. The CDR3 consists of 16 residues. Germline assignment: CDR1 SGHTA and CDR2 FQGTGA. The V gene lost 2 bases and the J gene lost 0 bases, with 11 bases spanning the gap. The chain is built from TRBV7-3 and TRBJ2-1, with D possibly TRBD2 on 6 matching bases. The TCR originated in a boy aged 10-17 years in good health and CMV-seronegative. The specimen sequenced was PBMCs. The CDR3 here is CASSLAGSNSYNEQFF. CDR3 coding DNA: TGTGCCAGCAGCTTAGCGGGGAGCAACTCCTACAATGAGCAGTTCTTC.